This TCR beta chain appears in the sequencing data of a study of CD8 T cells in ankylosing spondylitis. Study-wide findings and caveats: Before this, some motif variants had been reported in reactive arthritis synovial fluid and blood. Disease-linked clones reportedly concentrated significantly in matched ankylosing spondylitis synovial fluid. Blood from ankylosing spondylitis patients appeared to carry a characteristic roughly 8-variant TCR beta motif.

On this clonotype itself: Antigen specificity is unknown.

Each CDR3 protein is one row after TCRdb ran MiXCR on the 5' RACE reads. The top ten hold around 0.51% of the sample, which has 700,000 to 850,000 distinct CDR3 sequences, about 10% seen once. Trimming left V 0 bases short and J 0 bases short, with 18 bases between. The length of the CDR3 is 19 residues. Germline V CDR1 and CDR2: MNHEY, SVGAGI. Sequencing used blood, either unsorted or a sorted T cell fraction (not recorded which). This clonotype originated in a male donor with ankylosing spondylitis. The chain links TRBV6-5 to TRBJ1-3; a weak D match, TRBD1 (5 bases). In DNA, the CDR3 is TGTGCCAGCAGTTACTCGAGATACAGGCGAACGAACTCTGGAAACACCATATATTTT. It is translated as CASSYSRYRRTNSGNTIYF.